Listed here are 24 T cell receptor beta chains from one sample, sequenced in a study of regulatory T cells in long-lasting Graves disease. The time point here: newly diagnosed GD, antithyroid drugs for less than 3 months. PBMCs were the source of the RNA used for TCR sequencing. Library construction for TCR beta used iRepertoire HTBI primers and Arm-PCR of CDR3 regions. TCRdb re-called the multiplex PCR reads through MiXCR, storing one row per CDR3 protein. Among approximately 490,000 distinct CDR3 sequences listed, around 15% were seen once. These same data were also listed under a study on T cells in Graves' hyperthyroidism and ophthalmopathy.

Material: peripheral blood mononuclear cells (PBMCs), obtained at new diagnosis, from a patient treated with antithyroid drugs. The receptor set was obtained from a middle-aged man with Graves disease.

This clonotype has a count of ten or more. V gene TRBV2 combines with J gene TRBJ2-7, with a weak D call TRBD1 (5 bases). Germline-derived CDR1 and CDR2 are SNHLY and FYNNEI. This CDR3 comprises 13 residues. The V end was cut by 3 bases, the J end by 7 bases, with 13 bases between. The CDR3, as DNA: TGTGCCAGCAGTGACAACTGGGGCGGAGAGCAGTACTTC. Translated, it gives CASSDNWGGEQYF.

This clonotype showed up many times. The chain has TRBV30 and TRBJ2-2; D might be TRBD2 (6 bases). The V gene lost 1 base and the J gene lost 4 bases, with 10 bases spanning the gap. The CDR3 contains 14 residues. Germline assignment: CDR1 GTSNPN and CDR2 SVGIG (reference sequence). The CDR3 sequence is CAWSGGLITGELFF. In nucleotides, the CDR3 is TGTGCCTGGAGTGGGGGACTCATCACCGGGGAGCTGTTTTTT.

The V and J genes are TRBV18 and TRBJ2-3; D uncertain. Germline V gene sequence: CDR1 KGHSH, CDR2 LQKENI. CDR3 length: 12 residues. The V and J ends lost 2 bases and 6 bases respectively, with 6 bases between them. For the CDR3, the DNA is TGTGCCAGCTCACCAATTGACGATACGCAGTATTTT. This codes for CASSPIDDTQYF.

J is TRBJ2-2 and V is TRBV15; 10 nucleotides line up with TRBD2. The CDR3 consists of 18 residues. The germline V gene has CDR1 LNHNV and CDR2 YYDKDF (reference sequence). J lost 4 bases, V lost 0 bases, and 8 bases had no gene match. CDR3 nucleotide sequence: TGTGCCACCAGCAGAGAGGGACTAGCGAGAGGTCTCACCGGGGAGCTGTTTTTT. Protein: CATSREGLARGLTGELFF.

This clonotype was counted a few times. The chain employs TRBV12-3 or TRBV12-4 and TRBJ2-2, with 7 bases that match TRBD1. The J segment lost 6 bases and the V segment lost 7 bases, leaving 5 bases of the junction unmatched. This CDR3 is built from 13 residues. The CDR3 loop is CASTTGTAGELFF. DNA for the CDR3: TGTGCCAGCACTACCGGGACAGCCGGGGAGCTGTTTTTT.

The CDR3 here is CSARFPRTGDSRNQPQHF. CDR3 coding DNA: TGCAGTGCTCGCTTCCCACGAACCGGGGACAGTCGAAATCAGCCCCAGCATTTT. The rearrangement uses TRBV20-1 and TRBJ1-5; TRBD1 matches at 7 bases. Trimming cost V 5 bases and J 4 bases; bases outside gene matches: 20. The germline CDR1 and CDR2 sequences are DFQATT and SNEGSKA (reference sequence). This CDR3 region has 18 residues.

This sequence joins TRBV10-3 and TRBJ2-1; 9 bases are a match to TRBD2. Trimming cost V 4 bases and J 3 bases; bases outside gene matches: 7. The CDR3 spans 16 residues. From germline, CDR1 is ENHRY and CDR2 SYGVKD. CDR3 sequence: CAISGQAGGSYNEQFF. In DNA form, the CDR3 reads TGTGCCATCAGTGGCCAAGCGGGAGGTAGCTACAATGAGCAGTTCTTC.

This clonotype occurred a few times. The gene calls are TRBV29-1 and TRBJ2-2; 10 nucleotides line up with TRBD2. The CDR3 consists of 15 residues. Germline CDR1 and CDR2: SQVTM and ANQGSEA. V lost 7 bases and J lost 1; bases outside the gene matches: 6. The CDR3 region has the DNA TGCAGCGGACGCTGGACTAGCGGGAACACCGGGGAGCTGTTTTTT. This encodes CSGRWTSGNTGELFF.

The chain links TRBV3-1 to TRBJ2-1; TRBD2 aligns across 8 bases. V lost 4 bases to trimming and J lost 9 bases; unmatched junction nucleotides: 8. This CDR3 has 14 residues. The germline CDR1 and CDR2 sequences are LGHDT and YNNKEL (reference sequence). CDR3 sequence: CASSLLRGTSEQFF. The CDR3 region has the DNA TGTGCCAGCAGCCTTCTAAGAGGGACTAGTGAGCAGTTCTTC.

This clonotype turned up a few times. A much larger clone differs from this one at a single base, so this may be a read error. The J gene is TRBJ2-2, the V gene TRBV28, with no clear D. Germline V gene sequence: CDR1 MDHEN, CDR2 SYDVKM. This CDR3 region has 13 residues. The germline V and J ends were trimmed by 5 bases and 1 base, with 5 bases remaining between them. CDR3 in DNA: TGTGCCAGCAGTGCAGGGAACACCGGGGAGCTGTTTTTT. Residues: CASSAGNTGELFF.

The CDR3, as DNA: TGTGCCATCGGAAACAGGGTCTCTGGAAACACCATATATTTT. Its protein is CAIGNRVSGNTIYF. The rearrangement joins TRBV10-3 to TRBJ1-3, with D possibly being TRBD1 (6 bases). The CDR3 sequence is 14 residues long. V shed 8 bases and J shed 0 bases, with 11 bases lying between them. Germline assignment: CDR1 ENHRY and CDR2 SYGVKD.

This clonotype was recorded at least ten times. V and J are TRBV28 and TRBJ1-1; no definite D call. CDR3 size: 15 residues. Deletions cut 8 bases from V and 4 bases from J, with 20 bases between. Looked up from germline, CDR1 is MDHEN and CDR2 is SYDVKM. The CDR3 spells CASVGSNGRGTEAFF. CDR3 bases: TGTGCCAGCGTAGGCTCTAACGGTCGGGGCACTGAAGCTTTCTTT. The whole variable domain, remainder taken from reference TRBV28 and TRBJ1-1, is DVKVTQSSRYLVKRTGEKVFLECVQDMDHENMFWYRQDPGLGLRLIYFSYDVKMKEKGDIPEGYSVSREKKERFSLILESASTNQTSMYLCASVGSNGRGTEAFFGQGTRLTVV.

J is TRBJ2-1 and V is TRBV20-1; the match to TRBD1 covers 10 bases. J lost 7 bases, V lost 0 bases, and 6 bases had no gene match. Per the germline V gene, CDR1 is DFQATT and CDR2 is SNEGSKA (reference sequence). The CDR3 extends over 15 amino acids. This chain's CDR3 is CSAREPGQGRNEQFF. DNA for the CDR3: TGCAGTGCTAGAGAACCGGGACAGGGGAGAAATGAGCAGTTCTTC.

CDR3 coding DNA: TGTGCCACCAGCAGAGACCCGGGCCGTGGGGAAAAACTGTTTTTT. Protein: CATSRDPGRGEKLFF. The chain combines TRBV15 with TRBJ1-4, with unresolved D. V shed 0 bases and J shed 8 bases, with 13 bases lying between them. The CDR3 totals 15 residues. The V gene's germline CDR1 is LNHNV and CDR2 YYDKDF (reference sequence). Complete variable domain (other parts from reference TRBV15 and TRBJ1-4): DAMVIQNPRYQVTQFGKPVTLSCSQTLNHNVMYWYQQKSSQAPKLLFHYYDKDFNNEADTPDNFQSRRPNTSFCFLDIRSPGLGDTAMYLCATSRDPGRGEKLFFGSGTQLSVL.

This chain links TRBV25-1 with TRBJ2-7, with a tentative D call TRBD2 (5 bases). Between the trimmed V and J ends, which lost 3 bases and 5 bases, there was a span of 14 bases. Germline V CDR1 and CDR2: MGHDK, SYGVNS. CDR3 length: 14 residues. DNA for the CDR3: TGTGCCAGCAGTGATCCAAGCGGTTCCAACGAGCAGTACTTC. It translates to CASSDPSGSNEQYF.

The chain is built from TRBV28 and TRBJ2-7; the D is unclear. Germline CDR1 and CDR2: MDHEN and SYDVKM. The V and J ends lost 1 base and 5 bases respectively, with 18 bases between them. This CDR3 is built from 16 residues. CDR3 sequence (DNA): TGTGCCAGCAGTTTATTGGGCGGAGCAGCTGTCCACGAGCAGTACTTC. Its protein is CASSLLGGAAVHEQYF.

The sample holds many counts of this clonotype. The V call is TRBV20-1, the J call TRBJ2-7; tentatively, D is TRBD1 (5 bases). The V end was cut by 5 bases, the J end by 5 bases, with 16 bases between. Germline V gives CDR1 DFQATT, CDR2 SNEGSKA (reference sequence). This CDR3 is 13 amino acids long. The CDR3, as DNA: TGCAGTGCTCCTACATGGGGCTTCCACGAGCAGTACTTC. Its protein product is CSAPTWGFHEQYF.

The J gene is TRBJ2-7, the V gene TRBV27; no reliable D call. CDR1 and CDR2 from the germline V gene are MNHEY and SMNVEV (reference sequence). This CDR3 is 13 amino acids long. V gave up 2 bases and J gave up 0 bases, with 5 bases separating them. CDR3 region: CASSLTLSYEQYF. CDR3 in DNA: TGTGCCAGCAGTTTAACCCTCTCCTACGAGCAGTACTTC.

The rearrangement links TRBV28 to TRBJ1-2; TRBD1 is a possible D gene (5 bases). Looked up from germline, CDR1 is MDHEN and CDR2 is SYDVKM. Trimming pared 2 bases from V and 4 bases from J, leaving 14 bases between. The CDR3 runs to 15 residues. CDR3 bases: TGTGCCAGCAGTTTAATAGGGGCGGGAGGCTATGGCTACACCTTC. This translates into CASSLIGAGGYGYTF.

This clonotype came up a few times. The chain couples TRBV19 to TRBJ2-2; maybe TRBD1 (6 bases). Germline V CDR1 and CDR2: LNHDA, SQIVND (reference sequence). This CDR3 spans 14 amino acids. Trimming shortened V by 3 bases and J by 4 bases, and 9 bases separated the two germline ends. The DNA for the CDR3 is TGTGCCAGTAGTATCCAGGGGACCACCGGGGAGCTGTTTTTT. Its translation is CASSIQGTTGELFF.

This clonotype has a handful of counts. The CDR3 nucleotides read TGTGCCAGCAGAGCTACAGGGGGTTCTTCACCCCTCCACTTT. Translated, it gives CASRATGGSSPLHF. The chain has TRBV7-9 and TRBJ1-6; 8 bases fit TRBD1. J gave up 9 bases and V 6 bases, and 7 bases lay outside the gene matches. This CDR3 is 14 amino acids long. Germline V lookup: CDR1 SEHNR, CDR2 FQNEAQ (reference sequence).

There are many counts of this clonotype. J is TRBJ2-1 and V is TRBV28; 10 bases are a match to TRBD2. CDR3 length: 20 residues. The V gene's germline CDR1 is MDHEN and CDR2 SYDVKM. V was pared by 4 bases and J by 0 bases, with 15 bases of the junction left unmatched. This CDR3 is CASSSPLPSGGYSSYNEQFF. CDR3 DNA: TGTGCCAGCAGTTCCCCCCTTCCTAGCGGGGGCTACAGCTCCTACAATGAGCAGTTCTTC.

V is TRBV6-2 or TRBV6-3 and J is TRBJ2-5, with TRBD1 matching 10 bases. The germline gives CDR1 MNHEY, CDR2 SVGEGT. V trimming: 6 bases; J trimming: 2 bases; junction bases outside the gene matches: 12. This CDR3 spans 17 amino acids. In nucleotides, the CDR3 is TGTGCCAGCAGACCCGGACAGGGGGTTTTTTGGCAAGAGACCCAGTACTTC. Protein: CASRPGQGVFWQETQYF.

This clonotype has only a few counts. V is TRBV27 and J is TRBJ1-1; D call uncertain. Germline V CDR1 and CDR2: MNHEY, SMNVEV (reference sequence). V shed 8 bases and J shed 0 bases, with 10 bases lying between them. This CDR3 comprises 13 residues. DNA of the CDR3: TGTGCCAGCGGTGAGAGCTTGAACACTGAAGCTTTCTTT. Amino acids: CASGESLNTEAFF.